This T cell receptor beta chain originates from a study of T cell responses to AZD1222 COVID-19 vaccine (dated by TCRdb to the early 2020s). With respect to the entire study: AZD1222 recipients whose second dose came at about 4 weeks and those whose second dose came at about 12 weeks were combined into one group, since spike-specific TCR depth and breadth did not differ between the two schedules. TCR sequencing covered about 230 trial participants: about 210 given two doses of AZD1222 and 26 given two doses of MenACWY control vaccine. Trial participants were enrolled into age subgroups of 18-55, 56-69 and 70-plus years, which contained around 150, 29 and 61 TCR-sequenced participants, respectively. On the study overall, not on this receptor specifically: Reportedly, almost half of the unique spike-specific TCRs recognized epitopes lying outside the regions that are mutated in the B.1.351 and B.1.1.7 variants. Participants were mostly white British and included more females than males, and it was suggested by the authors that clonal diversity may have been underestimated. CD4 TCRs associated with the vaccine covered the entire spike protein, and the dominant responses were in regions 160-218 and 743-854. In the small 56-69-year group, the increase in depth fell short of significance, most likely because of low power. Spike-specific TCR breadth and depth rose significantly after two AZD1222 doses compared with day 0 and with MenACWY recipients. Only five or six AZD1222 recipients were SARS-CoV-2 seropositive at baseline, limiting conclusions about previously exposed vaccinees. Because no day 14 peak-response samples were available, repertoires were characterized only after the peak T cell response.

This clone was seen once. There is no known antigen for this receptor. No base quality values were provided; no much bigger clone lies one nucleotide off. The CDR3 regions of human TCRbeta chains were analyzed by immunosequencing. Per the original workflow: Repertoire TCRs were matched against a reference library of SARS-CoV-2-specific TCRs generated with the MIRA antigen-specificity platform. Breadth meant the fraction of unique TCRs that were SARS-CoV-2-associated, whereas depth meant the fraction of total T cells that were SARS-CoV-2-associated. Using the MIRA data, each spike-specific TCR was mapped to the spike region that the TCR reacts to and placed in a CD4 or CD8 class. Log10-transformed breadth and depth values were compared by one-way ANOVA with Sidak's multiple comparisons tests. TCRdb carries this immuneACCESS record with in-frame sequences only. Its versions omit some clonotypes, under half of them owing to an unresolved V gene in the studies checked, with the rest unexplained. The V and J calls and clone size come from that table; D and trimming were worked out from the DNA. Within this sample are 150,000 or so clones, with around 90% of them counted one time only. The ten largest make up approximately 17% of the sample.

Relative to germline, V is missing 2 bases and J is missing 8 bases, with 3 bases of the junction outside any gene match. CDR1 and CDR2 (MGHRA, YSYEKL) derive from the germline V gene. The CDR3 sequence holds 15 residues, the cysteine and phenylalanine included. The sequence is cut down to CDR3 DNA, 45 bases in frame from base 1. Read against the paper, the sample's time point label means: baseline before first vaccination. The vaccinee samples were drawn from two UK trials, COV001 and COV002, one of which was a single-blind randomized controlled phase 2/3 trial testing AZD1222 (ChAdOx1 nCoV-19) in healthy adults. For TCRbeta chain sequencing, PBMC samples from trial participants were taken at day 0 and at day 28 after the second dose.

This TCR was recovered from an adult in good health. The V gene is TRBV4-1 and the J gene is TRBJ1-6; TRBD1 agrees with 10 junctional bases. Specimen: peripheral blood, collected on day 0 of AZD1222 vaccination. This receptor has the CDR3 CASSQPGQGHSPLHF. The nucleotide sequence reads TGCGCCAGCAGCCAACCGGGACAGGGGCATTCACCCCTCCACTTT.